This TCR beta chain was retrieved from a study of tumor-infiltrating lymphocytes in primary liver carcinoma. On the study more broadly: The study enrolled male and female patients aged 30 to 69 years. Study observations and caveats: A significantly higher top-250-clone fraction was recorded for tumors than for blood (p = 0.039).

TCR beta cDNA was reverse-transcribed from around 0.55 ug of total RNA. The reaction used a constant-region primer and ProtoScript II reverse transcriptase. Employing slightly modified ARM-PCR, three nested multiplex PCR rounds were run, and these gave rise to the TCR beta libraries. The first two PCR rounds used TRBV1-TRBV30 forward primers with a C-beta reverse primer, roughly 11 cycles each. TCRdb reprocessed the multiplex PCR reads with MiXCR, giving one entry per CDR3 protein. Of more than 95,000 distinct CDR3 sequences in the sample, approximately 64% are singletons; the top ten hold roughly 7.9%. Remarks on this clonotype: Its antigen is currently unknown. Just one base apart from a much larger clone, this may be a read error.

Unsorted bulk tissue (roughly 17-34 mg) underwent RNA and DNA co-extraction. Primary liver carcinoma, confirmed by histopathology, was surgically resected. CDR1 and CDR2 (germline): SGHVS, FQNEAQ. The CDR3 spans 15 residues. The TCR originated in a woman aged 60-75 years with primary liver carcinoma and hepatitis B virus infection. Sequencing input: liver tumor tissue from sampling region 3. Sample subset: tumor region T3, left-lateral pole. The chain combines TRBV7-8 with TRBJ2-3; TRBD2 aligns across 8 bases. The CDR3 DNA follows: TGTGCCAGCAGCTCTAAGCGGGAGTTGTCAGATACGCATTATTTT. Translating gives CASSSKRELSDTHYF. Drawing the rest from reference TRBV7-8 and TRBJ2-3, the complete variable domain is GAGVSQSPRYKVAKRGQDVALRCDPISGHVSLFWYQQALGQGPEFLTYFQNEAQLDKSGLPSDRFFAERPEGSVSTLKIQRTQQEDSAVYLCASSSKRELSDTHYFGPGTRLTVL.